This is a list of T cell receptor beta chains from one sample in a study of shared clonotypes between healthy human individuals. Using immunoSEQ multiplex PCR, the repertoire was profiled, and TCRdb retains in-frame clones only, with some absent. This sample has more than 150,000 clones; approximately 60% occur once, and the top ten carry 8% to 13%. The specimen sequenced was memory CD4+ T cells sorted from blood. The source is a man younger than 40 in good health. Each CDR3 is given with its conserved first and last residue. The D gene is left open where the match is weak. Only part of the rows carry a size: once, few, many, or a class if the clone is expanded.

v_call	d_call	cdr3_length	j_call	clone_size	cdr3_aa	cdr3_nt
TRBV28	TRBD2	15	TRBJ2-7	-	CASNPRTSGTYEQYF	TGTGCCAGCAACCCTAGGACTAGCGGGACCTACGAGCAGTACTTC
TRBV5-3	-	17	TRBJ2-5	many	CARSLLPGLQYQETQYF	TGTGCCAGAAGCTTGCTTCCGGGACTCCAGTACCAAGAGACCCAGTACTTC
TRBV28	-	13	TRBJ1-2	once	CASRLAGDYGYTF	TGTGCCAGCCGACTAGCGGGTGACTATGGCTACACCTTC
TRBV4-3	-	16	TRBJ2-1	-	CASSQDRRPTYNEQFF	TGCGCCAGCAGCCAAGATCGGCGCCCGACCTACAATGAGCAGTTCTTC
TRBV25-1	TRBD2	14	TRBJ2-1	-	CASSGTSGSIEQFF	TGTGCCAGCAGTGGGACTAGCGGGAGCATTGAGCAGTTCTTC
TRBV27	-	13	TRBJ1-1	few	CASRGRMNTEAFF	TGTGCCAGCAGGGGCAGAATGAACACTGAAGCTTTCTTT
TRBV10-1	-	13	TRBJ2-1	-	CASSGGNYNEQFF	TGCGCCAGCAGTGGTGGGAACTACAATGAGCAGTTCTTC
TRBV30	-	11	TRBJ1-2	-	CAAGQNYGYTF	TGTGCGGCCGGGCAGAACTATGGCTACACCTTC
TRBV7-9	-	13	TRBJ2-5	-	CASSLRRQETQYF	TGTGCCAGCAGCCTTAGGCGCCAAGAGACCCAGTACTTC
TRBV5-6	TRBD2	17	TRBJ2-1	-	CASSMGLAGGWYNEQFF	TGTGCCAGCAGCATGGGACTAGCGGGAGGGTGGTACAATGAGCAGTTCTTC
TRBV5-6	-	12	TRBJ1-2	-	CASSQDNYGYTF	TGTGCCAGCAGCCAGGACAACTATGGCTACACCTTC
TRBV9	-	15	TRBJ2-1	-	CASSVALGSYNEQFF	TGTGCCAGCAGCGTAGCACTAGGCTCCTACAATGAGCAGTTCTTC
TRBV11-2	-	12	TRBJ2-1	-	CASSLGRGTLFF	TGTGCCAGCAGCTTAGGTCGGGGTACGCTGTTCTTC
TRBV29-1	TRBD2	15	TRBJ2-5	-	CSVEPPAGGAETQYF	TGCAGCGTGGAACCCCCGGCGGGAGGGGCAGAGACCCAGTACTTC
TRBV7-7	-	13	TRBJ2-1	few	CASSFRRGNEQFF	TGTGCCAGCAGCTTCCGGCGGGGCAATGAGCAGTTCTTC
TRBV10-1	TRBD1	17	TRBJ2-6	few	CASSPGQGSSGANVLTF	TGCGCCAGCAGCCCGGGACAGGGTAGCTCTGGGGCCAACGTCCTGACTTTC